The rows below give T cell receptor beta chains drawn from one sample of a study of blood T cell repertoires in COVID-19. Assay: immunoSEQ multiplex PCR; the TCRdb copy retains only in-frame clones and omits some. Of almost 400,000 clones listed, more than 70% were seen once; the top ten hold about 2.3%. Sequencing was done on a sample of peripheral blood. The receptors here all came from a woman aged 55-70 years with COVID-19, enrolled during active disease. CDR3s include the opening cysteine and the closing phenylalanine or tryptophan. Fields, in order: D gene, clone size, J gene, V gene, CDR3 protein, CDR3 DNA. D genes are given only for firm matches. A row's size may be missing; if present it is once, few, many or a size class.

TRBD1 NA TRBJ2-5 TRBV5-1 CASSPGTGEETQYF TGCGCCAGCAGCCCCGGGACAGGCGAAGAGACCCAGTACTTC
TRBD1 NA TRBJ1-5 TRBV5-1 CASSLGTGSNQPQHF TGCGCCAGCAGCTTGGGGACAGGAAGCAATCAGCCCCAGCATTTT
NA NA TRBJ2-7 TRBV6-1 CASSETAQGSYEQYF TGTGCCAGCAGTGAGACGGCACAGGGATCCTACGAGCAGTACTTC
NA NA TRBJ2-3 TRBV7-2 CASSFGLPPETQYF TGTGCCAGCAGCTTTGGACTACCCCCAGAAACGCAGTATTTT
NA NA TRBJ1-6 TRBV5-1 CASSTEPSAGYNSPLHF TGCGCCAGCAGTACAGAACCATCGGCAGGGTACAATTCACCCCTCCACTTT
TRBD1 NA TRBJ2-2 TRBV7-3 CASSLTRQGAGELFF TGTGCCAGCAGCTTAACGCGACAGGGGGCAGGGGAGCTGTTTTTT
TRBD1 NA TRBJ1-2 TRBV7-3 CASSRTPGGGGYTF TGTGCCAGCAGTCGAACGCCAGGGGGCGGTGGCTACACCTTC
NA NA TRBJ2-7 TRBV11-2 CASSPTSNEQYF TGTGCCAGCAGTCCAACCTCTAACGAGCAGTACTTC
TRBD1 NA TRBJ1-3 TRBV7-6 CASSLGRQGVTGNTIYF TGTGCCAGCAGCTTAGGTCGACAGGGAGTAACTGGAAACACCATATATTTT
TRBD1 NA TRBJ2-2 TRBV6-5 CASKRDRANTGELFF TGTGCCAGCAAGCGGGACAGGGCGAACACCGGGGAGCTGTTTTTT
TRBD1 NA TRBJ1-1 TRBV9 CASSAIVLDRGGTEAFF TGTGCCAGCAGCGCCATCGTGCTGGACAGGGGGGGCACTGAAGCTTTCTTT
NA NA TRBJ1-2 TRBV7-9 CASRPRGGNGYTF TGTGCCAGCAGGCCCCGGGGGGGGAATGGCTACACCTTC
TRBD1 once TRBJ1-6 TRBV3-1/TRBV3-2 CASSGTGDDSPLHF TGTGCCAGCAGCGGGACAGGGGATGATTCACCCCTCCACTTT
NA NA TRBJ1-2 TRBV6-5 CASRVDGRYGYTF TGTGCCAGCAGGGTAGATGGTCGCTATGGCTACACCTTC
TRBD2 NA TRBJ2-3 TRBV6-4 CASSEGRLAGDTQYF TGTGCCAGCAGTGAAGGGAGGCTAGCGGGGGATACGCAGTATTTT
TRBD1 NA TRBJ1-2 TRBV5-1 CASSLDGTDTIYGYTF TGCGCCAGCAGCTTGGACGGGACAGACACTATCTATGGCTACACCTTC
TRBD2 NA TRBJ2-1 TRBV27 CASSLFGLAGANEQFF TGTGCCAGCAGTTTATTTGGACTAGCGGGAGCTAATGAGCAGTTCTTC
NA NA TRBJ2-5 TRBV7-8 CASRTGVQETQYF TGTGCCAGCAGAACGGGGGTACAAGAGACCCAGTACTTC
NA NA TRBJ1-1 TRBV18 CASSPRQQSAEAFF TGTGCCAGCTCACCTCGGCAACAGTCGGCTGAAGCTTTCTTT
TRBD1 NA TRBJ2-7 TRBV20-1 CSASRQGPATYEQYF TGCAGTGCTAGTCGACAGGGCCCTGCCACCTACGAGCAGTACTTC
NA NA TRBJ2-5 TRBV6-5 CASSQPQGETQYF TGTGCCAGCAGCCAGCCGCAGGGGGAGACCCAGTACTTC
TRBD1 NA TRBJ2-3 TRBV10-3 CAIKGQGEDTQYF TGTGCCATCAAGGGGCAGGGGGAAGATACGCAGTATTTT
NA once TRBJ1-6 TRBV19 CASSKGGLGSPLHF TGTGCCAGTAGCAAAGGGGGATTGGGTTCACCCCTCCACTTT
TRBD1 few TRBJ1-1 TRBV6-5 CASRPRQGWNEAFF TGTGCCAGCAGGCCCCGACAGGGGTGGAACGAAGCTTTCTTT
TRBD1 NA TRBJ1-6 TRBV5-6 CASSRFGQASSYNSPLHF TGTGCCAGCAGCCGGTTTGGACAGGCGAGCTCCTATAATTCACCCCTCCACTTT
NA NA TRBJ2-4 TRBV5-6 CASSFGRVAKNIQYF TGTGCCAGCAGCTTCGGGCGGGTAGCCAAAAACATTCAGTACTTC